This TCR beta chain comes out of a study of cytomegalovirus exposure and HLA in healthy donors. Study at large: Among 150 million to 200 million T cells, an earlier analysis found roughly 100 million unique TCR beta sequences.

The PCR had 60 Vbeta and 13 Jbeta primers. Clones were sequenced by immunoSEQ multiplex PCR, and TCRdb holds only the in-frame ones, with some missing. The sample consists of 200,000 to 250,000 clones, around three quarters of them appearing once. General study findings and limits: TCR beta sequences numbering roughly 16,000 were associated with HLA alleles at 0.05 false discovery rate in a later analysis.

Healthy individuals who donated bone marrow served as the donors. A note on this clone: Its antigen is undetermined.

V was cut by 2 bases and J by 6 bases, with 16 bases left in between. CDR1 MDHEN and CDR2 SYDVKM come from the germline V gene. The CDR3 sequence is 15 residues long. The source of this sequence is a middle-aged man in good health and CMV-seronegative. Sequencing input: PBMCs. V is TRBV28 and J is TRBJ2-5; maybe TRBD2 (6 bases). The CDR3 sequence is CASSLGGAIEQTQYF. The CDR3 DNA reads TGTGCCAGCAGTTTAGGAGGGGCCATAGAACAGACCCAGTACTTC. The variable domain in full, completed from reference TRBV28 and TRBJ2-5, reads DVKVTQSSRYLVKRTGEKVFLECVQDMDHENMFWYRQDPGLGLRLIYFSYDVKMKEKGDIPEGYSVSREKKERFSLILESASTNQTSMYLCASSLGGAIEQTQYFGPGTRLLVL.